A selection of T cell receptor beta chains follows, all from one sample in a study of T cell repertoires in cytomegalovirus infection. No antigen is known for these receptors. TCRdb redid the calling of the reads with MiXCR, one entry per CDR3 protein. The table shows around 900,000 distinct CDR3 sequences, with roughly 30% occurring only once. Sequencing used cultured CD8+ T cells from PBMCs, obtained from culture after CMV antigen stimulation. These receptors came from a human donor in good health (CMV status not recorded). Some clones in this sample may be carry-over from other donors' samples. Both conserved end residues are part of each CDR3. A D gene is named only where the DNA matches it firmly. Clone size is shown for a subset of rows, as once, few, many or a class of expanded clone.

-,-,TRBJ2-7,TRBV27,CASSLSSYSTYEQYF,TGTGCCAGCAGTTTATCAAGTTACTCTACCTACGAGCAGTACTTC
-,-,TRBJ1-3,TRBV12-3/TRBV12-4,CASSLQDTSFSGNTIYF,TGTGCCAGCAGTTTACAGGACACTTCATTCTCTGGAAACACCATATATTTT
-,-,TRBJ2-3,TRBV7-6,CASSPDSPLHTDTQYF,TGTGCCAGCAGCCCCGACAGTCCACTACACACAGATACGCAGTATTTT
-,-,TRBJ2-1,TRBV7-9,CASSFPTEQFF,TGTGCCAGCAGCTTCCCGACTGAGCAGTTCTTC
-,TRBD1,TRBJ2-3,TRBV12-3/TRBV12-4,CASSLQGLTSTDTQYF,TGTGCCAGCAGCCTACAGGGGCTGACTAGCACAGATACGCAGTATTTT
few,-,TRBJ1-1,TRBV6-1,CASSEDLRRLNTEAFF,TGTGCCAGCAGTGAAGATCTCAGGAGACTGAACACTGAAGCTTTCTTT
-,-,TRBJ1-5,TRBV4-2,CASSQEAGTMNQPQHF,TGTGCCAGCAGCCAAGAAGCAGGGACGATGAATCAGCCCCAGCATTTT
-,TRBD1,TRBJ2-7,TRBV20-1,CSARTGQVYEQYF,TGCAGTGCTAGAACGGGACAGGTATACGAGCAGTACTTC
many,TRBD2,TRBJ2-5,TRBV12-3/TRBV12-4,CASSQMTGRPGLAGSQETQYF,TGTGCCAGCAGCCAAATGACGGGACGCCCGGGACTAGCGGGGAGCCAAGAGACCCAGTACTTC
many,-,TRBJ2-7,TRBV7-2,CASSLVGSSYEQYF,TGTGCCAGCAGCTTAGTAGGCAGCTCCTACGAGCAGTACTTC
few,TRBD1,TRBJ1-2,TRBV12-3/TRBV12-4,CASRGQGAYGYTF,TGTGCCAGCAGGGGACAGGGTGCCTATGGCTACACCTTC
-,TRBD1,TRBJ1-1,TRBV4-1,CASSGQGLAEAFF,TGTGCCAGCAGCGGACAGGGGTTGGCTGAAGCTTTCTTT
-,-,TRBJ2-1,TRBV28,CASSPWRTNNEQFF,TGTGCCAGCAGCCCCTGGAGGACAAACAATGAGCAGTTCTTC
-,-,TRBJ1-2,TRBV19,CASSPHEAGVEGYTF,TGTGCCAGTAGTCCACATGAGGCAGGGGTCGAAGGCTACACCTTC
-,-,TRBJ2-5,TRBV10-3,CAISEGRLGQETQYF,TGTGCCATCAGTGAAGGTCGGCTAGGGCAAGAGACCCAGTACTTC
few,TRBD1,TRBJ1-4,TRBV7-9,CASSPVPGQGTNEKLFF,TGTGCCAGCAGCCCTGTCCCGGGACAGGGTACTAATGAAAAACTGTTTTTT
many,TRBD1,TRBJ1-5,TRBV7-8,CASSLYRQGVNQPQHF,TGTGCCAGCAGCTTATATCGGCAGGGGGTAAATCAGCCCCAGCATTTT